A selection of T cell receptor beta chains follows, all from one sample in a study of blood T cell repertoires in COVID-19. TCRdb keeps only in-frame clones here, not all; method: immunoSEQ multiplex PCR. The sample contains some 200,000 clones, about 86% of which appear only once. Sequences were obtained from PBMCs or T cells enriched from blood (not recorded which). The source is a woman in her thirties or forties with acute COVID-19. Both conserved end residues are part of each CDR3. The D gene is left open where the match is weak. Not every row has a clone size; where given, it reads once, few, many or a size class.

j_call clone_size d_call v_call cdr3_aa cdr3_nt
TRBJ2-7 - - TRBV2 CASGAKTGDYEQYF TGTGCCAGCGGGGCGAAGACAGGAGACTACGAGCAGTACTTC
TRBJ2-3 - TRBD2 TRBV30 CAWSLAGGIDTQYF TGTGCCTGGAGTCTAGCGGGAGGTATAGATACGCAGTATTTT
TRBJ2-1 - TRBD2 TRBV19 CASSPTSGSAIEQFF TGTGCCAGTAGTCCGACTAGCGGGAGTGCGATCGAGCAGTTCTTC
TRBJ2-7 once TRBD1 TRBV6-2/TRBV6-3 CASSYPDREEYEQYF TGTGCCAGCAGTTATCCGGACAGGGAAGAATACGAGCAGTACTTC
TRBJ1-2 - - TRBV7-2 CVRQRYGYTF TGTGTTAGACAGAGATATGGCTACACCTTC
TRBJ2-3 - TRBD2 TRBV11-2 CASSLDPRLAGGRDTQYF TGTGCCAGCAGCTTAGACCCCCGACTAGCGGGGGGGCGGGATACGCAGTATTTT
TRBJ1-2 - - TRBV20-1 CSASRGGRYGYTF TGCAGTGCTAGTAGGGGGGGAAGGTATGGCTACACCTTC
TRBJ2-5 once TRBD1 TRBV6-5 CASIRQGARSAAQYF TGTGCCAGCATCCGACAGGGGGCGAGGAGTGCGGCCCAGTACTTC
TRBJ1-2 - TRBD1 TRBV7-9 CASSRGQGGYGYTF TGTGCCAGCAGCAGGGGACAGGGGGGATATGGCTACACCTTC
TRBJ2-7 - - TRBV18 CASSPGGGSSSYEQYF TGTGCCAGCTCACCCGGAGGCGGGTCGAGCTCCTACGAGCAGTACTTC
TRBJ2-3 - TRBD2 TRBV7-8 CASSPTAGRSDTQYF TGTGCCAGCAGCCCAACAGCGGGGAGATCAGATACGCAGTATTTT
TRBJ2-1 - TRBD1 TRBV6-5 CASSYGTGEFF TGTGCCAGCAGTTACGGGACAGGGGAGTTCTTC
TRBJ1-5 - - TRBV9 CASSVGGDNQPQHF TGTGCCAGCAGCGTGGGGGGGGACAATCAGCCCCAGCATTTT
TRBJ2-2 few - TRBV10-1 CASSQTGELFF TGCGCCAGCAGCCAGACCGGGGAGCTGTTTTTT
TRBJ1-2 - - TRBV7-9 CASSLTGTSYGYTF TGTGCCAGCAGCTTAACCGGGACATCGTATGGCTACACCTTC
TRBJ2-5 - - TRBV7-9 CASSLRGLRETQYF TGTGCCAGCAGCTTAAGAGGGCTGCGAGAGACCCAGTACTTC
TRBJ1-2 - TRBD1 TRBV2 CASSATGGLNGYTF TGTGCCAGCAGCGCTACAGGGGGCCTCAATGGCTACACCTTC
TRBJ1-6 - - TRBV4-2 CASSQDPLYASNSPLHF TGTGCCAGCAGCCAAGACCCCTTGTACGCTAGCAATTCACCCCTCCACTTT
TRBJ1-6 - TRBD1 TRBV15 CATMRQGYSPLHF TGTGCCACCATGAGACAGGGATACTCACCCCTCCACTTT
TRBJ2-1 - TRBD2 TRBV6-4 CASSDGDLAGGHEQFF TGTGCCAGCAGTGACGGAGACCTAGCGGGAGGGCATGAGCAGTTCTTC
TRBJ1-4 - TRBD1 TRBV4-1 CASSQARDRENEKLFF TGCGCCAGCAGCCAGGCCCGGGACAGGGAGAATGAAAAACTGTTTTTT